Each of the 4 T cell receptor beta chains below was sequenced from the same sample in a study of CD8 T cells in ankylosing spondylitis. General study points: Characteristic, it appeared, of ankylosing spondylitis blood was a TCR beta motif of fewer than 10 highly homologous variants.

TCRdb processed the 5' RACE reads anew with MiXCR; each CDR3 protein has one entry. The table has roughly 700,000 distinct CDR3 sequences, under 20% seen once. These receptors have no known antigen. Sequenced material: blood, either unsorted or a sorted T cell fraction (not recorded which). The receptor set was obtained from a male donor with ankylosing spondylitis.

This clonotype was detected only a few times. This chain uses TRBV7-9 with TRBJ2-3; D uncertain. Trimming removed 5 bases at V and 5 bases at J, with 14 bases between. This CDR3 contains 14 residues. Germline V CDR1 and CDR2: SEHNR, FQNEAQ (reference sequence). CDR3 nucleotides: TGTGCCAGCAGCCTGGATAGGTATAGAGATACGCAGTATTTT. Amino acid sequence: CASSLDRYRDTQYF.

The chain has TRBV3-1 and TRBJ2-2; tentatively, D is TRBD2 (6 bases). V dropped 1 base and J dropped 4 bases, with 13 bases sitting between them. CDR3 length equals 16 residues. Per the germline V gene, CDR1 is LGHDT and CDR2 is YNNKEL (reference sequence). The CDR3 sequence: CASSQVRGGSTGELFF. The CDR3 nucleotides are TGTGCCAGCAGCCAAGTCCGGGGAGGAAGCACCGGGGAGCTGTTTTTT.

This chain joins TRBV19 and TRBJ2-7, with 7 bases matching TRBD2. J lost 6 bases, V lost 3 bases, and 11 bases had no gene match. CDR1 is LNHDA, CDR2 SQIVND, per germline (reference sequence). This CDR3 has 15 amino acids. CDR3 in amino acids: CASSMRGGLVGEQYF. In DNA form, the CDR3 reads TGTGCCAGTAGTATGAGGGGTGGACTAGTGGGCGAGCAGTACTTC. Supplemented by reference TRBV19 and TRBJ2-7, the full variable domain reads DGGITQSPKYLFRKEGQNVTLSCEQNLNHDAMYWYRQDPGQGLRLIYYSQIVNDFQKGDIAEGYSVSREKKESFPLTVTSAQKNPTAFYLCASSMRGGLVGEQYFGPGTRLTVT.

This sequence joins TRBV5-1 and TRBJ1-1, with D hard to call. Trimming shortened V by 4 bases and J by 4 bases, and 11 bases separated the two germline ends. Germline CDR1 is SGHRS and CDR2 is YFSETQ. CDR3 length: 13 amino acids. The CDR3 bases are TGCGCCAGCAGCGGGTCCCTGGGCACTGAAGCTTTCTTT. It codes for CASSGSLGTEAFF.